Presented here are 24 T cell receptor beta chains from one specimen sequenced in a study of response to subunit inactivated influenza vaccine. Each CDR3 protein is one row after TCRdb ran MiXCR on the RT-PCR reads. The sample includes hundreds of thousands of distinct CDR3 sequences, about 14% of them seen just once. Source: PBMCs from blood, taken around two weeks before vaccination. Source of these receptors: a man in his fifties or sixties who received an inactivated influenza vaccine.

The rearrangement joins TRBV7-9 to TRBJ2-2; D might be TRBD2 (6 bases). This CDR3 contains 14 residues. The germline V gene encodes CDR1 SEHNR and CDR2 FQNEAQ (reference sequence). V was clipped by 2 bases and J by 11 bases, with 15 bases between them. The CDR3 reads CASSLSGVRSELFF. DNA for the CDR3: TGTGCCAGCAGCTTATCGGGGGTCAGAAGTGAGCTGTTTTTT.

As regards this clonotype: A read error is possible here, since a much larger clone lies one base away. This chain uses TRBV7-2 with TRBJ2-1; 11 bases are a match to TRBD2. Unmatched junction bases numbered 3, after V lost 6 bases and J lost 8 bases. The CDR3 is made up of 13 amino acids. Germline V CDR1 and CDR2: SGHTA, FQGNSA. The CDR3 DNA reads TGTGCCAGCAGTCTAGCGGGAGGCTATGAGCAGTTCTTC. This codes for CASSLAGGYEQFF. The full variable domain, with the rest looked up from reference TRBV7-2 and TRBJ2-1, is GAGVSQSPSNKVTEKGKDVELRCDPISGHTALYWYRQSLGQGLEFLIYFQGNSAPDKSGLPSDRFSAERTGGSVSTLTIQRTQQEDSAVYLCASSLAGGYEQFFGPGTRLTVL.

This clonotype appeared a few times. An end of the junction differs from the germline gene, which may be a read error. Here the CDR3 DNA reads TGTGCCAGCAGCCTAGCCGGGACCCCCAATGAGCAGTTCTTC. As protein: CASSLAGTPNEQFF. J is TRBJ2-1 and V is TRBV7-2; either TRBD1 or TRBD2 may supply D (5 bases each). The CDR3 is 14 residues long. The germline CDR1 and CDR2 sequences are SGHTA and FQGNSA.

The chain uses TRBV7-2 and TRBJ2-5, with a possible D match to TRBD1 (5 bases). Deletions cut 3 bases from V and 4 bases from J, with 9 bases between. The CDR3 has 13 amino acids. CDR1 is SGHTA and CDR2 is FQGNSA in the germline V gene. The CDR3 nucleotides read TGTGCCAGCAGCTTGACCAGGGCAGAGACCCAGTACTTC. It translates to CASSLTRAETQYF.

This clonotype was seen a handful of times. CDR3 residues: CASSYPQTAGELFF. The CDR3, as DNA: TGTGCCAGCAGTTACCCCCAGACGGCCGGGGAGCTGTTTTTT. V is TRBV6-2 or TRBV6-3 and J is TRBJ2-2; no clear D gene. CDR3 length equals 14 residues. Germline CDR1 is MNHEY and CDR2 is SVGEGT. V lost 2 bases and J 6 bases, leaving 10 bases between the germline ends.

This clonotype was detected a few times. The chain carries TRBV3-1 and TRBJ2-3; 9 bases fit TRBD1. Germline V lookup: CDR1 LGHDT, CDR2 YNNKEL (reference sequence). This CDR3 is 15 amino acids long. Germline trimming cut 1 base from V and 3 bases from J; bases unmatched to any gene: 2. The CDR3, as DNA: TGTGCCAGCAGCCAAGGGACAGGGGATACAGATACGCAGTATTTT. It translates to CASSQGTGDTDTQYF.

The chain joins TRBV6-1 to TRBJ1-3; D unclear. This CDR3 is built from 14 residues. V was shortened by 4 bases and J by 7 bases, with 14 bases between the two germline ends. Germline values: CDR1 MNHNS, CDR2 SASEGT. This CDR3 reads CASSGRTLGNTIYF. In DNA, the CDR3 is TGTGCCAGCAGTGGACGGACTCTCGGGAACACCATATATTTT.

J is TRBJ2-5 and V is TRBV5-1; D gene unclear. CDR1 and CDR2 from the germline V gene are SGHRS and YFSETQ. Deletions cut 7 bases from V and 5 bases from J, with 12 bases between. This CDR3 is built from 12 residues. CDR3 nucleotide sequence: TGCGCCAGCCGGCGCAGCCATGAGACCCAGTACTTC. Encoded protein: CASRRSHETQYF.

The CDR3 nucleotides are TGTGCCAGCAGTTTATTTGGGGAGCTAGCCAAAAACATTCAGTACTTC. Its protein is CASSLFGELAKNIQYF. The chain carries TRBV27 and TRBJ2-4; TRBD2 might be the D (5 bases). CDR3 size: 16 residues. Trimming removed 1 base from V and 0 bases from J, with 10 bases in between. Per the germline V gene, CDR1 is MNHEY and CDR2 is SMNVEV (reference sequence).

V is TRBV12-3 or TRBV12-4 and J is TRBJ2-3, with no clear D. This CDR3 is 16 amino acids long. V shed 2 bases and J shed 2 bases, with 14 bases lying between them. In DNA form, the CDR3 reads TGTGCCAGCAGTTTATTTTTGGCCCCCCCCACAGATACGCAGTATTTT. It specifies CASSLFLAPPTDTQYF.

The sample holds a few counts of this clonotype. This chain connects TRBV7-6 to TRBJ2-2; D is unclear. Trimming shortened V by 2 bases and J by 2 bases, and 9 bases separated the two germline ends. From germline, CDR1 is SGHVS and CDR2 FNYEAQ. This CDR3 is built from 15 residues. The CDR3 DNA reads as TGTGCCAGCAGCTTAATGGGCGTTAACACCGGGGAGCTGTTTTTT. It codes for CASSLMGVNTGELFF.

The rearrangement links TRBV25-1 to TRBJ2-2, with no clear D. With 6 bases removed from V and 4 bases from J, the gap between germline ends came to 6 bases. The CDR3 covers 12 residues. Germline V gene lookup returns CDR1 MGHDK and CDR2 SYGVNS. CDR3 sequence (DNA): TGTGCCAGCAGAGTCCCCACCGGGGAGCTGTTTTTT. Translated, it gives CASRVPTGELFF. The full variable domain, in which reference TRBV25-1 and TRBJ2-2 provide the parts outside the CDR3, is EADIYQTPRYLVIGTGKKITLECSQTMGHDKMYWYQQDPGMELHLIHYSYGVNSTEKGDLSSESTVSRIRTEHFPLTLESARPSHTSQYLCASRVPTGELFFGEGSRLTVL.

This clonotype was recorded many times. The chain combines TRBV29-1 with TRBJ2-7; TRBD2 might be the D (6 bases). Germline loops: CDR1 SQVTM, CDR2 ANQGSEA. V was pared by 5 bases and J by 2 bases, with 16 bases between. There are 14 residues in the CDR3. CDR3 sequence (DNA): TGCAGCGTTACCAATCGCGGGACCCCCTACGAGCAGTACTTC. Its protein product is CSVTNRGTPYEQYF.

The V and J genes are TRBV20-1 and TRBJ1-3; 7 nucleotides match TRBD1. The CDR3 contains 13 residues. CDR1 and CDR2 from the germline V gene are DFQATT and SNEGSKA (reference sequence). V was pared by 5 bases and J by 3 bases, with 4 bases of the junction left unmatched. The CDR3 reads CSARGTVGNTIYF. Written as DNA, the CDR3 is TGCAGTGCTCGGGGGACAGTTGGAAACACCATATATTTT.

This clonotype has a handful of counts. The chain has TRBV28 and TRBJ2-3; TRBD2 agrees at 7 bases. Germline-derived CDR1 and CDR2 are MDHEN and SYDVKM. Trimming at V came to 6 bases and at J to 1 base, leaving 7 bases not matched to a gene. The CDR3 consists of 15 residues. The CDR3 protein is CASRPGGIGTDTQYF. CDR3 in DNA: TGTGCCAGCAGACCGGGGGGTATCGGCACAGATACGCAGTATTTT.

The rearrangement links TRBV5-6 to TRBJ2-3, with D maybe TRBD2 (6 bases). CDR1 and CDR2 (germline): SGHDT, YYEEEE. Trimming stripped 4 bases from V and 6 bases from J, with 21 bases between. The CDR3 totals 16 residues. CDR3 residues: CASSGPVAGTIDTQYF. In nucleotides, the CDR3 is TGTGCCAGCAGCGGGCCCGTCGCGGGGACCATTGATACGCAGTATTTT.

This clonotype appeared a few times. This sequence joins TRBV14 and TRBJ2-3, with 9 bases that match TRBD2. CDR1 SGHDN and CDR2 FVKESK come from the germline V gene. V lost 2 bases, J lost 4 bases, and 1 base stayed unmatched. The CDR3 is 14 amino acids. The CDR3 sequence is CASSQRTSADTQYF. The CDR3 DNA reads as TGTGCCAGCAGCCAACGGACTAGCGCAGATACGCAGTATTTT.

The chain combines TRBV12-3 or TRBV12-4 with TRBJ2-5; D not resolved. Trimming took 6 bases from V and 3 from J, leaving 14 bases between them. This CDR3 has 14 residues. DNA of the CDR3: TGTGCCAGCAGCCTGTTCCCCGCGGAAGAGACCCAGTACTTC. Protein product: CASSLFPAEETQYF.

This clonotype occurred a few times. The V and J genes are TRBV7-2 and TRBJ2-2, with 9 positions matching TRBD1. Germline V CDR1 and CDR2: SGHTA, FQGNSA. This CDR3 has 15 residues. V lost 4 bases, J lost 6 bases, and 6 bases stayed unmatched. CDR3 in amino acids: CASSSGTGLSGELFF. Written as DNA, the CDR3 is TGTGCCAGCAGCTCCGGGACAGGGTTATCCGGGGAGCTGTTTTTT.

The chain uses TRBV5-1 and TRBJ2-7, with D possibly TRBD2 on 6 matching bases. The CDR3 is made up of 14 amino acids. V was shortened by 0 bases and J by 3 bases, with 10 bases between the two germline ends. CDR1 SGHRS and CDR2 YFSETQ come from the germline V gene. This CDR3 is CASSLARELYEQYF. The CDR3 nucleotides are TGCGCCAGCAGCTTGGCGCGGGAACTCTACGAGCAGTACTTC.

The V and J genes are TRBV7-9 and TRBJ2-7, with D possibly matching TRBD1 (5 bases). The CDR3 consists of 14 residues. Trimming left V 2 bases short and J 5 bases short, with 13 bases between. Germline V lookup: CDR1 SEHNR, CDR2 FQNEAQ (reference sequence). The CDR3 reads CASSLSGQRDEQYF. For the CDR3, the DNA is TGTGCCAGCAGCTTATCAGGACAACGCGACGAGCAGTACTTC.

This clonotype has just a few counts. The chain carries TRBV20-1 and TRBJ2-2; TRBD2 might be the D (6 bases). There are 14 residues in the CDR3. CDR1 is DFQATT, CDR2 SNEGSKA, per germline (reference sequence). The ends were cut back, 1 base at V and 3 bases at J, with 9 bases in the middle. The CDR3, as DNA: TGCAGTGCTAGAGTTTGGGGGGACACCGGGGAGCTGTTTTTT. Amino acids: CSARVWGDTGELFF.

There are a few counts of this clonotype. The J gene is TRBJ2-7, the V gene TRBV18; 7 bases line up with TRBD1. J was trimmed by 4 bases and V by 6 bases; bases with no gene match: 12. The germline V gene encodes CDR1 KGHSH and CDR2 LQKENI. The CDR3 loop spans 15 amino acids. CDR3: CASSSGQVNRYEQYF. The CDR3 DNA is TGTGCCAGCTCCTCTGGACAGGTGAACAGGTACGAGCAGTACTTC.

This clonotype has a handful of counts. The chain uses TRBV10-3 and TRBJ2-7; 12 bases fit TRBD2. The V gene's germline CDR1 is ENHRY and CDR2 SYGVKD. The ends lost 4 bases at V and 7 bases at J; junction bases unmatched: 8. The CDR3 has 15 amino acids. The CDR3 reads CAISGASGGAREQYF. The CDR3 nucleotides read TGTGCCATCAGTGGGGCTAGCGGGGGGGCGAGGGAGCAGTACTTC.